These 10 T cell receptor beta chains share one sample of origin, sequenced in a study of cytomegalovirus exposure and HLA in healthy donors. The PCR employed 60 Vbeta primers together with 13 Jbeta primers. The assay was immunoSEQ multiplex PCR, and TCRdb's table has in-frame clones only and misses some. Seen here are around 64,000 clones, approximately 80% observed once, and the top ten hold about 8%. The sample was PBMCs. The source is a man younger than 35 in good health and CMV-seropositive.

The V and J genes are TRBV6-1 and TRBJ1-6; D not certain. Trimming removed 1 base at V and 4 bases at J, with 5 bases between. This CDR3 has 14 residues. Germline V lookup: CDR1 MNHNS, CDR2 SASEGT. In nucleotides, the CDR3 is TGTGCCAGCAGTGAAGGCAGTTATAATTCACCCCTCCACTTT. Its translation: CASSEGSYNSPLHF.

The chain combines TRBV10-3 with TRBJ1-1; D is unresolved. V was shortened by 7 bases and J by 6 bases, with 15 bases between the two germline ends. The CDR3 extends over 13 amino acids. From germline, CDR1 is ENHRY and CDR2 SYGVKD. CDR3 loop: CAIKEGGGAEAFF. CDR3 DNA: TGTGCCATCAAGGAGGGAGGAGGCGCTGAAGCTTTCTTT.

The chain employs TRBV29-1 and TRBJ1-1, with D possibly being TRBD1 (5 bases). Germline values: CDR1 SQVTM, CDR2 ANQGSEA. This CDR3 spans 13 amino acids. V dropped 5 bases and J dropped 5 bases, with 15 bases sitting between them. The CDR3 nucleotides read TGCAGCGTTCGAGAGGGAGGGGAAACTGAAGCTTTCTTT. Translated, it gives CSVREGGETEAFF.

This clone was seen just once. The rearrangement joins TRBV19 to TRBJ2-7; D is possibly TRBD2 (7 bases). This CDR3 contains 14 residues. Per the germline V gene, CDR1 is LNHDA and CDR2 is SQIVND (reference sequence). Trimming pared 8 bases from V and 2 bases from J, leaving 16 bases between. The CDR3 DNA is TGTGCCAGTCCTGGGGGCGGGAGAACCTACGAGCAGTACTTC. This gives the protein CASPGGGRTYEQYF.

The chain combines TRBV6-5 with TRBJ2-3, with D uncertain. The ends were cut back, 6 bases at V and 2 bases at J, with 9 bases in the middle. Per the germline V gene, CDR1 is MNHEY and CDR2 is SVGAGI. The CDR3 covers 13 residues. The CDR3 protein is CASSSQDTDTQYF. CDR3 coding DNA: TGTGCCAGCAGCTCCCAGGACACAGATACGCAGTATTTT.

This chain connects TRBV10-3 to TRBJ1-1; D is perhaps TRBD1 (5 bases). V lost 6 bases to trimming and J lost 4 bases, with 15 bases between them. The CDR3 runs 14 residues. Germline V gene data show CDR1 as ENHRY and CDR2 as SYGVKD. The CDR3 sequence is CAIRPRDSGTEAFF. The DNA for the CDR3 is TGTGCCATCAGACCCCGGGACTCAGGCACTGAAGCTTTCTTT.

The CDR3 here is CAWDRGTNTEAFF. CDR3 in DNA: TGTGCCTGGGACAGAGGAACGAACACTGAAGCTTTCTTT. The chain links TRBV30 to TRBJ1-1; weak D call: TRBD1 (5 bases). V lost 5 bases to trimming and J lost 1 base, with 11 bases between them. Looked up from germline, CDR1 is GTSNPN and CDR2 is SVGIG (reference sequence). This CDR3 region has 13 residues.

CDR3 nucleotide sequence: TGTGCCAGCAGCGAACGGGAACTGTACGAGCAGTACTTC. Protein: CASSERELYEQYF. V is TRBV7-8 and J is TRBJ2-7; D is possibly TRBD2 (5 bases). V was trimmed by 5 bases and J by 4 bases, leaving 12 bases between them. Germline CDR1 and CDR2: SGHVS and FQNEAQ. This CDR3 is built from 13 residues.

This clone has only a few counts. The V and J genes are TRBV13 and TRBJ1-2; D unclear. The CDR3 is 14 amino acids. CDR1 PRHDT and CDR2 FYEKMQ come from the germline V gene (reference sequence). V shed 0 bases and J shed 3 bases, with 8 bases lying between them. The CDR3 sequence is CASSLGPTDYGYTF. The CDR3 nucleotides read TGTGCCAGCAGCTTAGGCCCTACAGACTATGGCTACACCTTC.

This chain joins TRBV6-5 and TRBJ1-1, with unresolved D. The germline gives CDR1 MNHEY, CDR2 SVGAGI. The V gene lost 6 bases and the J gene lost 4 bases, with 12 bases spanning the gap. CDR3 length: 13 amino acids. The CDR3 region has the DNA TGTGCCAGCAGGCTCGGGAAGTCCACTGAAGCTTTCTTT. Encoded protein: CASRLGKSTEAFF.